This TCR beta chain was sequenced during a study of prognosis after radiotherapy for stage I lung cancer (dated by TCRdb to 2020 to 2023). For the study in its entirety: About 19 stage I NSCLC patients were enrolled in Nanjing, China, between 2018 and early 2019. Over 12 cases involved newly diagnosed primary stage I lung tumors, and about five involved oligometastatic NSCLC subsequent to surgical resection of the primary tumor. All patients were regarded as medically inoperable, because of comorbidities in 12 patients and refusal of surgery in about seven patients. The cohort comprised 10 to 15 men and more than 5 women with a median age of about 70 years, ranging from about 50 to 84 years. More than ten patients had adenocarcinoma and about 7 had squamous cell carcinoma as the tumor histology. SBRT was given in 3 to 5 fractions with a biologically effective dose of at least 100 Gy, using image-guided IMRT or VMAT. Concurrent therapy was not administered to any patient alongside SBRT. After SBRT, distant metastases developed in four of the 19 patients at a median of around 7 months, while the remaining 15 patients had no significant progression. The study profiled peripheral blood TCR beta repertoires from stage I NSCLC patients before and after stereotactic body radiotherapy and related them to distant failure. The study sequenced approximately 38 blood samples from 20 or so patients, one before and one after SBRT per patient. The research as a whole found: The study was limited by its small cohort and short follow-up, and the findings require independent validation. A decrease in unique TCR clone counts was observed after SBRT (median approximately 9,800 before versus roughly 6,900 after; Wilcoxon paired P=0.011). Post-SBRT Shannon entropy and its change from baseline were lower in patients who developed distant metastases; baseline Shannon entropy was not associated with metastases. No determination of tumor specificity was made for expanded TCR clones. Differences in TRBV and TRBJ usage frequencies by metastasis status were reportedly observed in two V genes at baseline and in 8 to 10 V and two J genes after SBRT. No adjustment for multiple comparisons was applied to any of the reported P values.

Two rounds of multiplex PCR on genomic DNA were used to amplify the TCR beta CDR3 region. In the first PCR round, primers specific to each TRBV and TRBJ gene were used, and the primer sequences were filed in Chinese patent CN105087789A. Universal primers were used in the second round of PCR. The Roche High Pure PCR Template Preparation Kit was used to extract genomic DNA from frozen PBMCs. The libraries underwent paired-end sequencing with 151 bp reads on an Illumina HiSeq 3000. In the original analysis: CutAdapt was used to remove raw reads lacking the multiplex PCR primer sequences. Using PEAR, the high-quality paired reads were merged into contigs. By alignment to reference sequences, MiXCR assigned TRB V, D and J gene segments to each contig. To remove sequencing errors, CDR3 sequences were clustered according to base quality and sequence similarity. Shannon entropy normalized by the natural log of productive TCR sequence number was used as the measure of diversity. To get clonality, Shannon entropy was divided by the natural log of the number of unique clonotypes, and that result was subtracted from one. Progression-free survival cut-offs for repertoire metrics were chosen using the Youden index of ROC curves, with analyses run in R 3.5.3. Through fastp at Q25 and MiXCR, TCRdb rebuilt clones from the public reads, retaining in-frame beta chains. One record per CDR3 amino acid sequence lists the most common genes and DNA. TCRdb, not the original authors, processed these V and J calls. The sample includes 25,000 to 30,000 distinct CDR3 sequences, with just over 40% observed a single time. The top ten hold 25% to 35% of the sample.

A history of other malignancies or of prior chemotherapy or radiotherapy was absent in all patients, and node-negative disease was shown on CT and PET/CT in all patients. At each of two time points, around 6 milliliters of peripheral venous blood were collected into EDTA tubes. PBMCs were isolated by Ficoll-Paque Plus density-gradient centrifugation. Immediately after collection, samples were stored at -80 degrees C until analysis. Taken from cysteine to phenylalanine, the CDR3 has 12 residues. CDR3 DNA is the only sequence kept; it has 36 bases, read in frame from the first base. CDR1 and CDR2 are read off the germline V gene (reference sequence) as GTSNPN and SVGIG. This clonotype was seen at least ten times. Its antigen specificity is not known. Base-call qualities are not available, and no considerably larger clone is one nucleotide away.

Material: PBMCs, obtained before or after stereotactic body radiation therapy (not recorded which). The rearrangement joined TRBV30 to TRBJ1-4, with the D gene uncertain. The receptor was derived from a donor over 45 with non-small cell lung cancer. The bases are TGTGCTCACCATCGGTTGGGCGAAAAACTGTTTTTT. It translates to CAHHRLGEKLFF.